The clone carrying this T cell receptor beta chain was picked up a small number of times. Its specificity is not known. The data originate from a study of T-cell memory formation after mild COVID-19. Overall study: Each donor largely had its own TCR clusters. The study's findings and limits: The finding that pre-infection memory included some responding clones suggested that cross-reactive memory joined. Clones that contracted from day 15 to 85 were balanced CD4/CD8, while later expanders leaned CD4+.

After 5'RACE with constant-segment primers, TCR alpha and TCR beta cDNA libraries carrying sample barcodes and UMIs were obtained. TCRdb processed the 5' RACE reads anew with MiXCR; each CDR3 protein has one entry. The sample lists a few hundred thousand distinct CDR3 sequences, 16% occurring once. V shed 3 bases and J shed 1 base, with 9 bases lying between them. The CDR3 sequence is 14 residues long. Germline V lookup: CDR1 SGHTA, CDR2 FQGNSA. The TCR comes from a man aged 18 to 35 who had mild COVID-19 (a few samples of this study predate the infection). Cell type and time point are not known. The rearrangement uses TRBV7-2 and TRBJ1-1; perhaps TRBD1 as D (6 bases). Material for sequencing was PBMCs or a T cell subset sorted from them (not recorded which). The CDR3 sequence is CASSFGGQNTEAFF. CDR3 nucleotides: TGTGCCAGCAGCTTTGGGGGCCAGAACACTGAAGCTTTCTTT.